Shown below are 21 T cell receptor beta chains from a single sample sequenced in a study of blood T cell repertoires in COVID-19. The assay was immunoSEQ multiplex PCR, and TCRdb's table has in-frame clones only and misses some. The data contain fewer than 60,000 clones, around 75% of them singletons. Sequenced: peripheral blood. The receptors come from a human donor in a cohort sampled during active COVID-19.

This chain uses TRBV28 with TRBJ2-7; D is perhaps TRBD1 (5 bases). Looked up from germline, CDR1 is MDHEN and CDR2 is SYDVKM. V lost 2 bases and J lost 9, with 14 bases in between. This CDR3 spans 13 amino acids. The CDR3: CASSLLMGQRQYF. CDR3 DNA: TGTGCCAGCAGTTTACTAATGGGGCAGCGGCAGTACTTC.

CDR3 bases: TGTGCCAGCAGGGGGGGGGTAGAGGAGACCCAGTACTTC. Encoded protein: CASRGGVEETQYF. The chain carries TRBV2 and TRBJ2-5, with 7 bases matching TRBD2. CDR1 and CDR2 (germline): SNHLY, FYNNEI. The CDR3 is 13 residues long. V shed 6 bases and J 5 bases; nucleotides not matched to a gene: 6.

The table lists this clone with a few counts. In DNA, the CDR3 is TGCGCCAGCAGCCCGGCCCAGCATTTT. Protein: CASSPAQHF. The chain uses TRBV10-1 and TRBJ1-5; the D is unclear. This CDR3 contains 9 residues. With 6 bases removed from V and 11 bases from J, the gap between germline ends came to 5 bases. Germline-derived CDR1 and CDR2 are WNHNN and SYGVQD (reference sequence).

This clone appeared a single time. This chain links TRBV7-6 with TRBJ2-1; the match to TRBD1 covers 8 bases. J lost 9 bases, V lost 6 bases, and 13 bases had no gene match. The CDR3 contains 15 residues. Germline lookup yields CDR1 SGHVS and CDR2 FNYEAQ. This CDR3 reads CASSSGTGPSSEQFF. CDR3 nucleotides: TGTGCCAGCAGTTCCGGGACAGGCCCATCTAGTGAGCAGTTCTTC.

This clone was observed a few times. The chain employs TRBV6-2 or TRBV6-3 and TRBJ1-5; D might be TRBD1 (6 bases). The germline gives CDR1 MNHEY, CDR2 SVGEGT. V gave up 6 bases and J gave up 1 base, with 16 bases separating them. This CDR3 is built from 16 residues. The CDR3 bases are TGTGCCAGCAGCCCTGCAGTTGGGGGCAGCAATCAGCCCCAGCATTTT. This translates into CASSPAVGGSNQPQHF.

This clone came up many times. This chain joins TRBV15 and TRBJ2-7; a weak D match, TRBD2 (5 bases). Trimming shortened V by 3 bases and J by 0 bases, and 12 bases separated the two germline ends. The CDR3 is 15 residues long. CDR1 and CDR2 (germline): LNHNV, YYDKDF (reference sequence). CDR3 in DNA: TGTGCCACCAGCAGGGAGGCAGGTCACTCCTACGAGCAGTACTTC. Protein product: CATSREAGHSYEQYF.

A single count supports this clone. This rearrangement joins TRBV6-5 to TRBJ2-3; D gene uncertain. Per the germline V gene, CDR1 is MNHEY and CDR2 is SVGAGI. The CDR3 spans 15 residues. The ends were cut back, 5 bases at V and 6 bases at J, with 18 bases in the middle. The CDR3 loop is CASSPLGLIEDTQYF. The CDR3 DNA reads as TGTGCCAGCAGTCCCCTGGGCCTAATCGAGGATACGCAGTATTTT.

The V call is TRBV21-1, the J call TRBJ1-1; TRBD1, the D gene given by the table, was not confirmed from the DNA. TRBV21-1 is noted as a pseudogene. The CDR3 is 16 residues long. Here the CDR3 DNA reads TGTGCCAGCAGCAAAGTGAGGCGACAGAAGAACACTGAAGCTTTCTTT. Its protein is CASSKVRRQKNTEAFF.

The rearrangement links TRBV10-2 to TRBJ1-1; 7 bases match TRBD1. J gave up 5 bases and V 8 bases, and 5 bases lay outside the gene matches. The germline V gene has CDR1 WSHSY and CDR2 SAAADI. This CDR3 has 12 amino acids. The CDR3 DNA reads TGCGCCAGCGCCGAGGGGGCGACTGAAGCTTTCTTT. Its translation is CASAEGATEAFF.

The sample holds one count of this clone. The V and J genes are TRBV24-1 and TRBJ1-3, with a tentative D call TRBD1 (6 bases). This CDR3 comprises 15 residues. V was pared by 3 bases and J by 0 bases, with 8 bases between. CDR1 and CDR2 from the germline V gene are KGHDR and SFDVKD. The CDR3 reads CATSDQGHSGNTIYF. CDR3 in DNA: TGTGCCACCAGTGATCAGGGACACTCTGGAAACACCATATATTTT.

The V gene is TRBV30, the J gene TRBJ1-6; 12 nucleotides align to TRBD1. CDR1 and CDR2 from the germline V gene are GTSNPN and SVGIG (reference sequence). This CDR3 contains 14 residues. The V gene end was trimmed by 4 bases and the J gene end by 10 bases; junction bases not matched to a gene: 5. The CDR3 here is CAWNAGQGASPLHF. CDR3 coding DNA: TGTGCCTGGAACGCGGGACAGGGGGCCTCACCCCTCCACTTT.

J is TRBJ1-2 and V is TRBV7-9, with 11 bases matching TRBD1. This CDR3 comprises 13 residues. Germline lookup yields CDR1 SEHNR and CDR2 FQNEAQ (reference sequence). J gave up 8 bases and V 7 bases, and 6 bases lay outside the gene matches. The chain's CDR3 is CASNTGQGGGYTF. CDR3 bases: TGTGCCAGCAACACGGGACAGGGGGGCGGCTACACCTTC.

V and J are TRBV6-2 or TRBV6-3 and TRBJ1-2; D is unclear. Trimming stripped 6 bases from V and 8 bases from J, with 16 bases between. Germline V lookup: CDR1 MNHEY, CDR2 SVGEGT. This CDR3 comprises 13 residues. As DNA, the CDR3 is TGTGCCAGCAGGCCTTCCCAGGTGGCGGGCTACACCTTC. Translated, it gives CASRPSQVAGYTF.

V is TRBV9 and J is TRBJ2-5; a weak D match, TRBD1 (5 bases). V was shortened by 4 bases and J by 0 bases, with 22 bases between the two germline ends. The CDR3 runs 18 residues. Germline values: CDR1 SGDLS, CDR2 YYNGEE. For the CDR3, the DNA is TGTGCCAGCAGCCCCAGCGTAGCTCGGTGGACAAACCAAGAGACCCAGTACTTC. It yields the protein CASSPSVARWTNQETQYF.

This CDR3 reads CASSTGHSSYNEQFF. The CDR3 coding sequence is TGTGCCAGTAGTACAGGACACAGCTCCTACAATGAGCAGTTCTTC. The chain recombines TRBV19 with TRBJ2-1; maybe TRBD1 (5 bases). This CDR3 contains 15 residues. The ends were cut back, 4 bases at V and 0 bases at J, with 10 bases in the middle. Germline V gene data show CDR1 as LNHDA and CDR2 as SQIVND (reference sequence).

V is TRBV18 and J is TRBJ2-1; 7 nucleotides agree with TRBD2. CDR1 is KGHSH and CDR2 is LQKENI in the germline V gene. This CDR3 comprises 12 residues. Trimming cost V 3 bases and J 9 bases; bases outside gene matches: 2. CDR3 sequence reads: CASSPWEGEQFF. The CDR3 nucleotides read TGTGCCAGCTCACCGTGGGAGGGTGAGCAGTTCTTC.

There are a few counts of this clone. J is TRBJ2-7 and V is TRBV15; 7 positions agree with TRBD2. The CDR3 totals 15 residues. Germline CDR1 is LNHNV and CDR2 is YYDKDF (reference sequence). V shed 5 bases and J 3 bases; nucleotides not matched to a gene: 10. The CDR3 here is CATSVGRRGDYEQYF. The CDR3 region has the DNA TGTGCCACCAGCGTTGGACGTCGGGGGGACTACGAGCAGTACTTC.

CDR3 coding DNA: TGTGCCAGTAGTTCGGGAGGGGGAGGCACTGAAGCTTTCTTT. Encoded protein: CASSSGGGGTEAFF. The chain has TRBV19 and TRBJ1-1; possible D gene TRBD1, 6 bases. The CDR3 has 14 residues. The V gene's germline CDR1 is LNHDA and CDR2 SQIVND (reference sequence). V was shortened by 5 bases and J by 4 bases, with 14 bases between the two germline ends.

This clone showed up many times. This chain uses TRBV14 with TRBJ2-7; 7 nucleotides line up with TRBD1. The V gene end was trimmed by 1 base and the J gene end by 6 bases; junction bases not matched to a gene: 9. Germline assignment: CDR1 SGHDN and CDR2 FVKESK. The CDR3 is made up of 15 amino acids. CDR3: CASSQGQGPAFEQYF. CDR3 sequence (DNA): TGTGCCAGCAGCCAAGGACAGGGCCCGGCTTTCGAGCAGTACTTC.

This chain joins TRBV3-1 (or the pseudogene TRBV3-2) and TRBJ1-1, with unresolved D. The V gene's germline CDR1 is LGHDT and CDR2 YNNKEL (reference sequence). The CDR3 is made up of 13 amino acids. V lost 5 bases and J 1 base, leaving 8 bases between the germline ends. The CDR3 DNA reads TGTGCCAGCAGCGCCCGACAGAACACTGAAGCTTTCTTT. It translates to CASSARQNTEAFF.

The V call is TRBV5-5, the J call TRBJ1-5; tentatively, D is TRBD1 (5 bases). In germline, CDR1 is SGHKS, CDR2 YYEKEE (reference sequence). The V end was cut by 0 bases, the J end by 11 bases, with 18 bases between. CDR3 length: 15 amino acids. The CDR3 region is CASSLEQVTSGSQHF. CDR3 sequence (DNA): TGTGCCAGCAGCTTGGAACAGGTTACCTCAGGGTCCCAGCATTTT.